This TCR beta chain was obtained from a study of cytomegalovirus exposure and HLA in healthy donors. This PCR relied on a set of 60 Vbeta primers and 13 Jbeta primers. Original handling: Approximately 79 million unique TCR beta chains, 9.5 million to 11 million of them shared, were counted by a later analysis. Libraries were prepared by immunoSEQ multiplex PCR; TCRdb keeps only in-frame clonotypes and omits some of them. V and J calls and clone size are given by that table; D and trimming were obtained from the DNA. The profile shows 130,000 or so clones, 81% of them singletons. The CDR3 is 12 amino acids. Germline assignment: CDR1 MNHEY and CDR2 SVGAGI. J lost 4 bases, V lost 6 bases, and 2 bases had no gene match.

Sequencing was carried out using PBMCs. This clonotype originated in a woman aged 40 to 55 in good health and CMV-seronegative. The chain employs TRBV6-5 and TRBJ1-1; TRBD1 aligns across 7 bases. This CDR3 reads CASRGQLTEAFF. The CDR3 coding sequence is TGTGCCAGCAGGGGACAGCTCACTGAAGCTTTCTTT.